This entry describes one TCR beta chain. The target antigen is unknown. Selected positively for CCR7 and CD45RO-negative, naive CD8 cells excluded terminally differentiated effector memory CD45RA+ cells. This record comes from a study of shared clonotypes between healthy human individuals. For the study at large: Three plates were used per donor for CD4 naive, three for CD4 memory, two for CD8 naive and one for CD8 memory. Study-wide results and limits: Between four donors, naive CD4 clonotypes were shared at a level of about 5%. Non-shared clonotypes had lower generation probabilities than those shared by all four donors.

As processed by the authors: ImmunoSEQ sequences covered only the junction and lacked quality scores; filtering therefore differed. Generated by immunoSEQ multiplex PCR, the TCRdb table keeps only in-frame clones and is missing some. V and J calls plus clone size are reproduced from that table; the DNA served to infer D and trimming. The sample lists approximately 810,000 clones, 80% to 95% occurring once. The CDR3 runs to 17 residues. The V end was cut by 4 bases, the J end by 3 bases, with 19 bases between. Germline CDR1 SGDLS, CDR2 YYNGEE. The sequenced sample consisted of naive CD8+ T cells sorted from blood. The clonotype originates from a man in his thirties or forties in good health. This chain links TRBV9 with TRBJ2-2, with a tentative D call TRBD1 (5 bases). CDR3 region: CASSPPPSDTHTGELFF. DNA for the CDR3: TGTGCCAGCAGCCCACCACCTTCGGACACCCACACCGGGGAGCTGTTTTTT. Filled out from reference TRBV9 and TRBJ2-2, the complete variable domain reads DSGVTQTPKHLITATGQRVTLRCSPRSGDLSVYWYQQSLDQGLQFLIQYYNGEERAKGNILERFSAQQFPDLHSELNLSSLELGDSALYFCASSPPPSDTHTGELFFGEGSRLTVL.